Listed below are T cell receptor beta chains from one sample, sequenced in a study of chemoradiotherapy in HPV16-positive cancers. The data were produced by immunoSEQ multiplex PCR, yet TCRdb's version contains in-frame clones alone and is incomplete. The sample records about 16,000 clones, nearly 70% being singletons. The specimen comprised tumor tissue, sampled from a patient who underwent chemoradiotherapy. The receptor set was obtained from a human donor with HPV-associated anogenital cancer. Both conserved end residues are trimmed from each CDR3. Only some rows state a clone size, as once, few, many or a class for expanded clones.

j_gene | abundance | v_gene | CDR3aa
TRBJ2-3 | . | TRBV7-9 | ASSLGASGFTDTQY
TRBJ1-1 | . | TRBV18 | ASSPLGHMNTEAF
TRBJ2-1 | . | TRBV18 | ASSPLSGTGNRYNEQF
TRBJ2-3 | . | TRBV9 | ASSVQGARTDTQY
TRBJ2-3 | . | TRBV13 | ASSLHTDTQY
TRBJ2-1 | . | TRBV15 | ATSNLGTLNNEQF
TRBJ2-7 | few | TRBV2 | ASSEGGSYEQY
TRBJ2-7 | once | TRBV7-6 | ASSLARNSYEQY
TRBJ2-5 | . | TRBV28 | ASREAGETQY
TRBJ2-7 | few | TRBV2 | ASDDPHSYEQY
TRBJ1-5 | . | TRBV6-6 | ASSDRVAQPQH
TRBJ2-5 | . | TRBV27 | ASSLRAGGETQY
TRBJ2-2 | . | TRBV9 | ASSPRLGEAGELF
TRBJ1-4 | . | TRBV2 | ASSGAGANEKLF
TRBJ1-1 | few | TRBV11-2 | ASSLLGNTEAF
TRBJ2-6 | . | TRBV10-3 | AISEPGANVLT
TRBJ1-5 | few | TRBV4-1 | ASSQGRGGQPQH
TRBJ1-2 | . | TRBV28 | ASSLYRTGDGYT
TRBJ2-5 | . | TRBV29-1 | SVEALRETQY
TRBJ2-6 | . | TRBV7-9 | ASRGEEGVRGANVLT
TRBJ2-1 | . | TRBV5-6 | ASTFGSDNEQF
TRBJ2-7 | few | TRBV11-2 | ASSAGTVPYEQY
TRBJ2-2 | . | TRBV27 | ASSGYGGANTGELF
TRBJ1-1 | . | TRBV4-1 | ASSLLGTEGRSEAF
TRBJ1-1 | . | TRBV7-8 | ASSPREGITEAF
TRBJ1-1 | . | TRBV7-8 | ASSQGQTYTEAF
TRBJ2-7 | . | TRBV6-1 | ASQKREGYEQY
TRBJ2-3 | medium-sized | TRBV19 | ASSTHADTQY
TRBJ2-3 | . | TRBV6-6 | ASSYSSDTQY
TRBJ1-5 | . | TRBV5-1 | ASSLTGSHQPQH
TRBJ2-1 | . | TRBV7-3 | ASSLRLAGVIAYNEQF
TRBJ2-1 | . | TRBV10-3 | AISDPLADSYNEQF
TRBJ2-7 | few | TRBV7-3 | ASSPPTGSAYEQY
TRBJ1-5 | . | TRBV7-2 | ASSQRVVQPQH
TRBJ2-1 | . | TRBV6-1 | ASRLGQNNEQF
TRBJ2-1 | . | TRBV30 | AWMRSGGWNEQF
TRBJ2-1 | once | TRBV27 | ASSSSGRDYNEQF
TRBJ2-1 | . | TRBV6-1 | ASTRTGASPNEQF
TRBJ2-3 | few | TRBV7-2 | ASSRAGATDTQY
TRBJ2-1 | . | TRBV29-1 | SVVTTVYNEQF
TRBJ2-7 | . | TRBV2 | ASSACSGVPLGQY
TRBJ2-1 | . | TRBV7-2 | ASSLVGTSGLSYNEQF
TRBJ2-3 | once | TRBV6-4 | ASSDSFRGETDTQY